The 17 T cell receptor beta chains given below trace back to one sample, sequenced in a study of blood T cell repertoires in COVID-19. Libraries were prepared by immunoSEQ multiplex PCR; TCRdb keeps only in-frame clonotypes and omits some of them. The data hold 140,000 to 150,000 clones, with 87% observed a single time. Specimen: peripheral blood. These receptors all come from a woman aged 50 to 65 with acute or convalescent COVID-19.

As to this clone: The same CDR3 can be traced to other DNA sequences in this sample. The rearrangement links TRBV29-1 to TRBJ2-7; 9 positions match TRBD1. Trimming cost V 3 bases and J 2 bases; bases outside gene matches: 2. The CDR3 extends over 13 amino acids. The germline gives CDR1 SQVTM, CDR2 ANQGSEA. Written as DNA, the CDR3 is TGCAGCGTTGAGGGACAGGGAACCTACGAGCAGTACTTC. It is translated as CSVEGQGTYEQYF.

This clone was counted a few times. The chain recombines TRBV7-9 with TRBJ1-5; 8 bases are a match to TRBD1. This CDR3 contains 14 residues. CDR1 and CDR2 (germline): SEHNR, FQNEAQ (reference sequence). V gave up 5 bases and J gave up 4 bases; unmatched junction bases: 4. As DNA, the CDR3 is TGTGCCAGCAGCCTACAGGGGGTAAATCAGCCCCAGCATTTT. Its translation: CASSLQGVNQPQHF.

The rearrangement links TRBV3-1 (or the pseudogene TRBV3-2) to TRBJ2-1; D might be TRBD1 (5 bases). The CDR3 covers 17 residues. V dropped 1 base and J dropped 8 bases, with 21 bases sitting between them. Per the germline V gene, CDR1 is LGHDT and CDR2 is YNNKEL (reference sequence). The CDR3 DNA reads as TGTGCCAGCAGCCAAGTACAGGCAGGCCTGGGAAGCGATGAGCAGTTCTTC. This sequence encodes CASSQVQAGLGSDEQFF.

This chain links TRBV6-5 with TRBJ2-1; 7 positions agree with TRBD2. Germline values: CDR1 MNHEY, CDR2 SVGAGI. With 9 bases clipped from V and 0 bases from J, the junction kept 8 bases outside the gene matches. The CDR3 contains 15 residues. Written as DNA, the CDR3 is TGTGCCAGTATGAGGGGAGGGGCCTCCTACAATGAGCAGTTCTTC. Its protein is CASMRGGASYNEQFF.

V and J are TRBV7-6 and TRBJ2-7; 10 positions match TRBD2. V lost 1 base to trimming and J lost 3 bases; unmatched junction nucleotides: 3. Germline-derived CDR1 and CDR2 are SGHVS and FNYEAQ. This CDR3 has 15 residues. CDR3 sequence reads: CASSLGASGGYEQYF. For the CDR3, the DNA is TGTGCCAGCAGCTTAGGAGCTAGCGGGGGCTACGAGCAGTACTTC.

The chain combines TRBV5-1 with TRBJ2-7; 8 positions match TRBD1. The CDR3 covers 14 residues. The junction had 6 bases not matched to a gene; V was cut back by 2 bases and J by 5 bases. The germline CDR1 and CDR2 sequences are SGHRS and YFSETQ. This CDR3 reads CASSLDQGANEQYF. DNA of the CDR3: TGCGCCAGCAGCTTAGATCAGGGGGCCAACGAGCAGTACTTC.

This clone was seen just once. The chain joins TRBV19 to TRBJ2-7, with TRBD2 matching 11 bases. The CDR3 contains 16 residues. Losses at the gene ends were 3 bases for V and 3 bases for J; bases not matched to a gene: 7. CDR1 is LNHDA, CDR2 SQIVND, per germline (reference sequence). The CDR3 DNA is TGTGCCAGTAGTATGACTAGCGGGATTTCACTCTACGAGCAGTACTTC. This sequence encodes CASSMTSGISLYEQYF.

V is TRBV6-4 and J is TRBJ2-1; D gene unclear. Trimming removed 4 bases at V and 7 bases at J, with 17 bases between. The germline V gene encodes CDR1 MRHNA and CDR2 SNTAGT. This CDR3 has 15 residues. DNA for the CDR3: TGTGCCAGCAGTGTCTTCCACGAGGATGGTAATGAGCAGTTCTTC. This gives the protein CASSVFHEDGNEQFF.

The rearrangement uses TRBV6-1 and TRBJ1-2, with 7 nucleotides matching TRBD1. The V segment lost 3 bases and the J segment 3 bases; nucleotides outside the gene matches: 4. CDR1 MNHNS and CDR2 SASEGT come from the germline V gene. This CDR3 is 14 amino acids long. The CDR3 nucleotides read TGTGCCAGCAGTGATCTACAGGGGCACTATGGCTACACCTTC. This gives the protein CASSDLQGHYGYTF.

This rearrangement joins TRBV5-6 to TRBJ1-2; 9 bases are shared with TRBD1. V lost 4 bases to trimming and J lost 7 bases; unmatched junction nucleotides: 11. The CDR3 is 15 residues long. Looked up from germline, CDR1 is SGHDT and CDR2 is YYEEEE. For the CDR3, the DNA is TGTGCCAGCAGCGCCCGGGACAGGGCTCTTAGTGGCTACACCTTC. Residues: CASSARDRALSGYTF.

The DNA of the CDR3 is TGTGCCAGCAGCTTACTCAACACTGAAGCTTTCTTT. Translated, it gives CASSLLNTEAFF. The chain carries TRBV11-2 and TRBJ1-1; D is unclear. CDR3 length: 12 residues. Trimming removed 2 bases from V and 2 bases from J, with 3 bases in between. Germline V CDR1 and CDR2: SGHAT, FQNNGV.

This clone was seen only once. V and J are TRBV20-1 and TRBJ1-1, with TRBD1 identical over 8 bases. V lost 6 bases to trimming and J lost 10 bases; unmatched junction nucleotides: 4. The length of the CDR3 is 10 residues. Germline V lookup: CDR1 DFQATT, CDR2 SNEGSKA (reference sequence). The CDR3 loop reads CSARDRLAFF. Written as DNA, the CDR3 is TGCAGTGCAAGGGACAGGTTAGCTTTCTTT.

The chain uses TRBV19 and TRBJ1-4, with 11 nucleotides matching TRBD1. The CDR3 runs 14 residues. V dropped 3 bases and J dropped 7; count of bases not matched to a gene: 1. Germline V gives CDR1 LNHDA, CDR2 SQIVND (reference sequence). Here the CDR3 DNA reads TGTGCCAGTAGTATGGACAGGGGGCGTGAAAAACTGTTTTTT. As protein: CASSMDRGREKLFF.

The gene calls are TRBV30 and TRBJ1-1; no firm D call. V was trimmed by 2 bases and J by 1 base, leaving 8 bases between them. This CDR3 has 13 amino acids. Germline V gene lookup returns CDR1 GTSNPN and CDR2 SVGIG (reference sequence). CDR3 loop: CAWSIQQNTEAFF. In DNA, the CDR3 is TGTGCCTGGAGTATACAGCAGAACACTGAAGCTTTCTTT.

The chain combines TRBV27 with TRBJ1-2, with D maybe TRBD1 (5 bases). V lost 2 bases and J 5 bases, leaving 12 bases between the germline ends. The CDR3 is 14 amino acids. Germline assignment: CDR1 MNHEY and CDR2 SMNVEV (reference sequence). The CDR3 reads CASSLNRGGYGYTF. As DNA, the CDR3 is TGTGCCAGCAGTTTAAATAGGGGAGGGTATGGCTACACCTTC.

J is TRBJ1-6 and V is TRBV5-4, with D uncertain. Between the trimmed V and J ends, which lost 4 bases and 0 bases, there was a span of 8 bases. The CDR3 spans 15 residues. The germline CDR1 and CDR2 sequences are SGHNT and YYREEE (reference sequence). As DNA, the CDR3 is TGTGCCAGCAGCGCGCCAAGCTCCTATAATTCACCCCTCCACTTT. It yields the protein CASSAPSSYNSPLHF. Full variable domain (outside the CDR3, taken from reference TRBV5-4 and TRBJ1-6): ETGVTQSPTHLIKTRGQQVTLRCSSQSGHNTVSWYQQALGQGPQFIFQYYREEENGRGNFPPRFSGLQFPNYSSELNVNALELDDSALYLCASSAPSSYNSPLHFGNGTRLTVT.

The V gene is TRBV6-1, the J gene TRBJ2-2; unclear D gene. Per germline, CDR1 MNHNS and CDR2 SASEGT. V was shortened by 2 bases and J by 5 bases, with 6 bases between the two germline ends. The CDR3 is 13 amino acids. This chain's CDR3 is CASSETETGELFF. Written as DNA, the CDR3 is TGTGCCAGCAGTGAAACGGAGACCGGGGAGCTGTTTTTT.